The T cell receptor beta chain under discussion was sequenced for a study of tumor and adjacent non-tumor tissue in lung cancer. Findings of the study overall: Compared with tumor, normal lung showed significantly lower TCR diversity. Tumor TCR diversity, when higher, was linked to shorter survival. Normal lung showed higher cumulative top 100 clone frequency than tumor.

RNA was extracted from bulk tissue without any cell sorting. Comments on this clonotype: Its specificity is unknown.

The library came from three nested PCR rounds adapted from ARM-PCR protocols. MiXCR was run by TCRdb on the multiplex PCR reads, yielding one entry per CDR3 protein. The table shows roughly 70,000 distinct CDR3 sequences, with around 73% occurring only once. The specimen was lung tumor tissue. The clonotype was recovered from a man aged 60 to 69 with non-small cell lung cancer.

CDR3 coding DNA: TGTGCCAGCAGCTTAGGGGGAAATTGGGCAGGACTGACGGGCTACACCTTC. The encoded protein is CASSLGGNWAGLTGYTF. The chain carries TRBV11-2 and TRBJ1-2; D not resolved. V was cut by 1 base and J by 8 bases, with 23 bases left in between. In germline, CDR1 is SGHAT, CDR2 FQNNGV. The CDR3 sequence is 17 residues long.